The rows below give T cell receptor beta chains drawn from one sample of a study of cytomegalovirus exposure and HLA in healthy donors. Only in-frame clones appear in the TCRdb table, and some are missing; sequencing was by immunoSEQ multiplex PCR. The clone table shows 87,000 or so clones, with the ten largest holding approximately 15%. The source material was PBMCs. The receptors originated from a man aged 45-65 years in good health and CMV-seropositive. The CDR3 runs from the conserved cysteine through the conserved F or W. Fields, in order: V gene, J gene, CDR3 protein.

V: TRBV19
J: TRBJ1-2
CDR3: CASSMGPGHGYTF

V: TRBV10-3
J: TRBJ2-3
CDR3: CAISGRLAAPDTQYF

V: TRBV28
J: TRBJ2-4
CDR3: CASSLSWGLGEAKNIQYF

V: TRBV13
J: TRBJ2-7
CDR3: CASHRRAGLSYEQYF

V: TRBV11-3
J: TRBJ1-1
CDR3: CASSQQGWNTEAFF

V: TRBV6-6
J: TRBJ2-1
CDR3: CASSYPAGGENEQFF

V: TRBV28
J: TRBJ1-3
CDR3: CASRTGGTGNTIYF

V: TRBV11-2
J: TRBJ1-2
CDR3: CASSLNRASANYGYTF

V: TRBV7-3
J: TRBJ2-1
CDR3: CASSPVGAAEQFF

V: TRBV7-2
J: TRBJ1-2
CDR3: CASSLWSDGYTF

V: TRBV5-1
J: TRBJ2-3
CDR3: CASSFSLSADTQYF

V: TRBV4-3
J: TRBJ2-7
CDR3: CASSQDVSLTYEQYF

V: TRBV2
J: TRBJ2-3
CDR3: CASSRSTDTQYF

V: TRBV2
J: TRBJ1-5
CDR3: CASREGQGVGQPQHF

V: TRBV19
J: TRBJ1-5
CDR3: CASRWTGDQPQHF

V: TRBV5-1
J: TRBJ2-7
CDR3: CASRMFPTTYEQYF

V: TRBV10-3
J: TRBJ2-1
CDR3: CAIGRNEQFF

V: TRBV6-5
J: TRBJ1-4
CDR3: CASSNGQGYEKLFF

V: TRBV19
J: TRBJ1-1
CDR3: CASSMWGLNTEAFF

V: TRBV7-2
J: TRBJ2-2
CDR3: CASSSNPLGELFF

V: TRBV4-2
J: TRBJ2-1
CDR3: CASSQETSDRSYNEQFF

V: TRBV9
J: TRBJ2-5
CDR3: CASSPTARQETQYF

V: TRBV11-3
J: TRBJ1-1
CDR3: CASSYQQGNTEAFF

V: TRBV9
J: TRBJ1-1
CDR3: CASSASRDTEAFF

V: TRBV30
J: TRBJ1-1
CDR3: CAWSGVANGEAFF

V: TRBV13
J: TRBJ2-7
CDR3: CASSFVRTSGHERYEQYF

V: TRBV18
J: TRBJ2-2
CDR3: CASSPERARYGELFF

V: TRBV6-6
J: TRBJ2-7
CDR3: CASSPTYEQYF

V: TRBV25-1
J: TRBJ1-4
CDR3: CASRGEGGLFF

V: TRBV6-5
J: TRBJ2-3
CDR3: CASSYSIGTGLDTQYF

V: TRBV19
J: TRBJ1-5
CDR3: CASSRQADQPQHF

V: TRBV7-2
J: TRBJ2-5
CDR3: CASSLAVEKTQYF

V: TRBV7-2
J: TRBJ2-7
CDR3: CASRTGTSVHEQYF

V: TRBV4-2
J: TRBJ2-1
CDR3: CASSQQLAEINEQFF

V: TRBV2
J: TRBJ1-4
CDR3: CASRGQLVNEKLFF

V: TRBV6-5
J: TRBJ2-7
CDR3: CASSPGTVTYEQYF

V: TRBV6-1
J: TRBJ1-5
CDR3: CASSVEENQPQHF

V: TRBV6-6
J: TRBJ1-5
CDR3: CASRTGTGINQPQHF

V: TRBV7-8
J: TRBJ1-4
CDR3: CASSLQQATNEKLFF

V: TRBV4-2
J: TRBJ2-3
CDR3: CASSQLGQAGPTDTQYF

V: TRBV25-1
J: TRBJ1-1
CDR3: CASHGQGGPEAFF

V: TRBV7-3
J: TRBJ2-1
CDR3: CASSQLAGGQGEQFF

V: TRBV7-8
J: TRBJ1-1
CDR3: CASRPHRLRTTEAFF

V: TRBV18
J: TRBJ2-7
CDR3: CASSSGTGEGEQYF

V: TRBV28
J: TRBJ2-1
CDR3: CASSSPGDWDNEQFF

V: TRBV6-5
J: TRBJ2-7
CDR3: CASSPGGTSSYEQYF

V: TRBV11-2
J: TRBJ1-5
CDR3: CASSRDSSNQPQHF

V: TRBV30
J: TRBJ2-3
CDR3: CAINGQGFPDTQYF

V: TRBV12-5
J: TRBJ2-7
CDR3: CASAPRGSYEQYF

V: TRBV25-1
J: TRBJ2-1
CDR3: CASSPVSQDEQFF

V: TRBV5-6
J: TRBJ1-1
CDR3: CASSADRGIVAFF

V: TRBV5-1
J: TRBJ2-1
CDR3: CASSPPDSLYEQFF

V: TRBV11-3
J: TRBJ2-2
CDR3: CASSTDRGIGELFF